A single sample gave rise to the 23 T cell receptor beta chains below, sequenced in a study of T-cell reconstitution after alpha-beta-depleted transplantation in children listed by TCRdb under 2016. Preparation of the library involved PCR. The sample was run on an Illumina HiSeq 2500. To normalize quantification of the TCRbeta repertoire, the TCR libraries were built with molecular barcoding that relied on unique molecular identifiers. Using fastp at Q25 and MiXCR, TCRdb reprocessed the public reads and kept productive beta chains. Duplicate CDR3 protein sequences are folded into a single record with the most common DNA and genes. The sample data list about 460,000 distinct CDR3 sequences, and about an eighth of these were observed just once. About 15% of the sample rests with the top ten. This specimen's treatment or condition label, per the study, means: allogeneic hematopoietic cell transplantation with graft depleted of TCRalphabeta T cells and CD19 B cells.

The sample was PBMCs, mostly from graft donor cells, taken 180 days after TCRalphabeta/CD19-depleted stem cell transplant. Receptors originate from a female patient between 2 and 10 years old who had a stem cell transplant for aplastic anemia, so the T cells may come from the graft donor.

The J gene is TRBJ2-7, the V gene TRBV18; D perhaps matches TRBD2 (5 bases). This CDR3 contains 12 residues. Germline V gene sequence: CDR1 KGHSH, CDR2 LQKENI. Deletions cut 5 bases from V and 2 bases from J, with 7 bases between. Here the CDR3 DNA reads TGTGCCAGCTCAAACGGGGCCTACGAGCAGTACTTC. Its translation is CASSNGAYEQYF. The full variable domain, in which reference TRBV18 and TRBJ2-7 provide the parts outside the CDR3, is NAGVMQNPRHLVRRRGQEARLRCSPMKGHSHVYWYRQLPEEGLKFMVYLQKENIIDESGMPKERFSAEFPKEGPSILRIQQVVRGDSAAYFCASSNGAYEQYFGPGTRLTVT.

This clonotype was detected ten times or more. The chain has TRBV29-1 and TRBJ2-5; the D is unclear. V lost 2 bases and J 4 bases, leaving 5 bases between the germline ends. This CDR3 comprises 11 residues. The germline gives CDR1 SQVTM, CDR2 ANQGSEA. CDR3 region: CSVEPIETQYF. The CDR3 nucleotides are TGCAGCGTTGAACCCATAGAGACCCAGTACTTC.

This clonotype has just a few counts. The chain has TRBV2 and TRBJ1-4; no firm D call. The CDR3 is 14 residues long. The germline CDR1 and CDR2 sequences are SNHLY and FYNNEI. Deletions cut 0 bases from V and 6 bases from J, with 8 bases between. Here the CDR3 DNA reads TGTGCCAGCAGTGAAGCGCGGCGGGATGAAAAACTGTTTTTT. Its protein product is CASSEARRDEKLFF.

This clonotype was recorded many times. This chain connects TRBV7-9 to TRBJ1-1, with D hard to call. CDR3 size: 13 residues. V gave up 6 bases and J gave up 1 base, with 9 bases separating them. Germline V gives CDR1 SEHNR, CDR2 FQNEAQ (reference sequence). CDR3 bases: TGTGCCAGCAGTCCCAGATGGAACACTGAAGCTTTCTTT. Translating gives CASSPRWNTEAFF.

In this sample, this clonotype turned up many times. The chain uses TRBV4-2 and TRBJ2-1; 9 nucleotides align to TRBD2. This CDR3 is 15 amino acids long. V shed 3 bases and J 3 bases; nucleotides not matched to a gene: 3. Looked up from germline, CDR1 is LGHNA and CDR2 is YNFKEQ. The CDR3, as DNA: TGTGCCAGCAGCCAGATTAGCGGGAGCTACAATGAGCAGTTCTTC. Amino acid sequence: CASSQISGSYNEQFF.

This chain uses TRBV20-1 with TRBJ1-1; the D is unclear. Germline V gene sequence: CDR1 DFQATT, CDR2 SNEGSKA (reference sequence). The V gene lost 0 bases and the J gene lost 1 base, with 15 bases spanning the gap. The CDR3 consists of 16 residues. CDR3 nucleotides: TGCAGTGCTAGAGATCAAGAGGGCAGGAGGAACACTGAAGCTTTCTTT. This codes for CSARDQEGRRNTEAFF.

This chain links TRBV20-1 with TRBJ2-3; TRBD1 matches 7 bases. Trimming at V came to 1 base and at J to 7 bases, leaving 11 bases not matched to a gene. This CDR3 region has 15 residues. Germline V lookup: CDR1 DFQATT, CDR2 SNEGSKA (reference sequence). The CDR3 nucleotides are TGCAGTGCTAGAGCCTTTTCGGGACAGCGTAATACGCAGTATTTT. As protein: CSARAFSGQRNTQYF.

The V call is TRBV6-2 or TRBV6-3, the J call TRBJ2-2, with D hard to call. CDR1 and CDR2 from the germline V gene are MNHEY and SVGEGT. V was trimmed by 2 bases and J by 1 base, leaving 11 bases between them. This CDR3 spans 16 amino acids. DNA of the CDR3: TGTGCCAGCAGTTACGCTTGGCTGGGGAACACCGGGGAGCTGTTTTTT. Its translation: CASSYAWLGNTGELFF.

This chain connects TRBV29-1 to TRBJ1-1, with D maybe TRBD1 (6 bases). Trimming removed 7 bases from V and 8 bases from J, with 17 bases in between. There are 12 residues in the CDR3. Germline loops: CDR1 SQVTM, CDR2 ANQGSEA. Here the CDR3 DNA reads TGCAGCGGGGGACGGGGGCGGGTAGAAGCTTTCTTT. This encodes CSGGRGRVEAFF.

This clonotype appeared a few times. CDR3 in amino acids: CASSEGLPYEQYF. CDR3 nucleotides: TGTGCCAGCAGTGAAGGCTTACCCTACGAGCAGTACTTC. V gene TRBV2 combines with J gene TRBJ2-7; D gene uncertain. The CDR3 totals 13 residues. V lost 1 base to trimming and J lost 2 bases, with 6 bases between them. The V gene's germline CDR1 is SNHLY and CDR2 FYNNEI.

In its sample, this clonotype was seen many times. The CDR3 reads CSARTSGGQGDTQYF. CDR3 sequence (DNA): TGCAGTGCTAGGACTAGCGGGGGGCAGGGTGATACGCAGTATTTT. J is TRBJ2-3 and V is TRBV20-1, with 13 bases matching TRBD2. Germline V gene sequence: CDR1 DFQATT, CDR2 SNEGSKA (reference sequence). The CDR3 covers 15 residues. V was pared by 3 bases and J by 6 bases, with 6 bases of the junction left unmatched.

This clonotype was detected only once. The chain has TRBV20-1 and TRBJ2-6; D call uncertain. Germline V gene lookup returns CDR1 DFQATT and CDR2 SNEGSKA (reference sequence). The CDR3 is 15 amino acids. Trimming removed 6 bases at V and 0 bases at J, with 12 bases between. The CDR3 protein is CSAVSFISGANVLTF. Here the CDR3 DNA reads TGCAGTGCCGTCTCCTTCATCTCTGGGGCCAACGTCCTGACTTTC.

This clonotype has more than one count but fewer than ten. The V call is TRBV15, the J call TRBJ2-3; the D gene is possibly TRBD2 (5 bases). V gave up 0 bases and J gave up 0 bases, with 7 bases separating them. Germline V gives CDR1 LNHNV, CDR2 YYDKDF (reference sequence). The CDR3 contains 15 residues. The CDR3 bases are TGTGCCACCAGCAGAGAGGCTAGCAGCACAGATACGCAGTATTTT. Translation: CATSREASSTDTQYF. Full variable domain (rest looked up from reference TRBV15 and TRBJ2-3): DAMVIQNPRYQVTQFGKPVTLSCSQTLNHNVMYWYQQKSSQAPKLLFHYYDKDFNNEADTPDNFQSRRPNTSFCFLDIRSPGLGDTAMYLCATSREASSTDTQYFGPGTRLTVL.

Only a few counts were recorded for this clonotype. The chain couples TRBV4-1 to TRBJ2-7; 9 bases match TRBD1. Germline CDR1 reads MGHRA; CDR2 reads YSYEKL. The CDR3 extends over 17 amino acids. V dropped 0 bases and J dropped 0; count of bases not matched to a gene: 6. The CDR3: CASSQDLGTGSSYEQYV. DNA of the CDR3: TGCGCCAGCAGCCAAGATCTGGGGACAGGGAGCTCCTACGAGCAGTACGTC.

This clonotype was found a few times. The chain employs TRBV27 and TRBJ2-2; D unclear. The CDR3 runs to 15 residues. V was cut by 3 bases and J by 7 bases, with 15 bases left in between. Germline lookup yields CDR1 MNHEY and CDR2 SMNVEV (reference sequence). The CDR3 bases are TGTGCCAGCAGTTTTGGTACCCCCTTCGTCGGGGAGCTGTTTTTT. Its protein is CASSFGTPFVGELFF.

The chain joins TRBV11-1 to TRBJ2-3; 13 nucleotides agree with TRBD2. CDR1 is SGHAT and CDR2 is FQDESV in the germline V gene (reference sequence). With 6 bases clipped from V and 0 bases from J, the junction kept 15 bases outside the gene matches. The CDR3 consists of 20 residues. CDR3 protein: CASSPPSGTSGVASTDTQYF. Here the CDR3 DNA reads TGTGCCAGCAGTCCCCCGTCGGGGACTAGCGGGGTTGCTAGCACAGATACGCAGTATTTT.

The gene calls are TRBV20-1 and TRBJ2-3; no clear D. Deletions cut 0 bases from V and 0 bases from J, with 7 bases between. The CDR3 has 14 residues. Looked up from germline, CDR1 is DFQATT and CDR2 is SNEGSKA (reference sequence). CDR3 in DNA: TGCAGTGCTAGAGAAGGGCCGAGCACAGATACGCAGTATTTT. Translation: CSAREGPSTDTQYF.

This clonotype showed up just a few times. The rearrangement links TRBV28 to TRBJ1-5; D gene uncertain. The germline V gene encodes CDR1 MDHEN and CDR2 SYDVKM. V shed 2 bases and J shed 3 bases, with 8 bases lying between them. This CDR3 is 14 amino acids long. CDR3 residues: CASSLKEFNQPQHF. The CDR3 region has the DNA TGTGCCAGCAGTTTAAAGGAGTTCAATCAGCCCCAGCATTTT.

V usage is TRBV12-3 or TRBV12-4 and J usage is TRBJ1-5; 7 bases align to TRBD1. This CDR3 spans 15 amino acids. J gave up 7 bases and V 7 bases, and 13 bases lay outside the gene matches. CDR3 nucleotides: TGTGCCAGCACCTTGGGGCAGGGGGTACGCCAGCCCCAGCATTTT. Its protein is CASTLGQGVRQPQHF.

This chain links TRBV5-1 with TRBJ2-1; TRBD2 matches at 14 bases. The CDR3 sequence is 16 residues long. Germline CDR1 and CDR2: SGHRS and YFSETQ. Trimming cost V 0 bases and J 9 bases; bases outside gene matches: 5. Written as DNA, the CDR3 is TGCGCCAGCAGCTTGGGACTAGCGGGAGGGGGGGGTGAGCAGTTCTTC. Protein sequence: CASSLGLAGGGGEQFF.

This clonotype was recorded at least ten times. The chain couples TRBV5-1 to TRBJ1-1; no clear D gene. With 0 bases removed from V and 4 bases from J, the gap between germline ends came to 13 bases. Germline V gene sequence: CDR1 SGHRS, CDR2 YFSETQ. This CDR3 has 15 residues. CDR3 sequence (DNA): TGCGCCAGCAGCTTGGATTCGGGAGGGTTCACTGAAGCTTTCTTT. Its translation: CASSLDSGGFTEAFF. The whole variable domain, filled in from reference TRBV5-1 and TRBJ1-1, reads KAGVTQTPRYLIKTRGQQVTLSCSPISGHRSVSWYQQTPGQGLQFLFEYFSETQRNKGNFPGRFSGRQFSNSRSEMNVSTLELGDSALYLCASSLDSGGFTEAFFGQGTRLTVV.

This clonotype came up many times. V is TRBV24-1 and J is TRBJ2-5, with 9 nucleotides matching TRBD1. Germline V gene lookup returns CDR1 KGHDR and CDR2 SFDVKD. After removal of 3 bases from V and 1 base from J, the junction contained 5 bases not matched to a gene. CDR3 length: 16 residues. The DNA for the CDR3 is TGTGCCACCAGTGATACAGGGACAGGGATCCAAGAGACCCAGTACTTC. Encoded protein: CATSDTGTGIQETQYF.

This clonotype was counted at least ten times. The V gene is TRBV10-3, the J gene TRBJ2-1, with D hard to call. This CDR3 region has 15 residues. Germline CDR1 and CDR2: ENHRY and SYGVKD. Trimming left V 3 bases short and J 0 bases short, with 9 bases between. The CDR3 loop reads CAISDKVGSYNEQFF. The CDR3 coding sequence is TGTGCCATCAGTGATAAGGTCGGCTCCTACAATGAGCAGTTCTTC.